These 25 T cell receptor beta chains were sequenced from one sample in a study of regulatory T cells in long-lasting Graves disease. As to time point: newly diagnosed GD, antithyroid drugs for less than 3 months. With RNA extracted from PBMCs as input, the TCR library was made. Building of the TCR beta libraries involved iRepertoire HTBI primers and Arm-PCR of CDR3 regions. TCRdb itself ran the multiplex PCR reads through MiXCR, one entry per CDR3 protein. The sample shows about 500,000 distinct CDR3 sequences, around 12% of them seen only once. These records were also assigned to another study, of T cells in Graves' hyperthyroidism and ophthalmopathy.

This material consisted of peripheral blood mononuclear cells (PBMCs), taken at new diagnosis, from a patient treated with antithyroid drugs. Receptors originate from a woman in her twenties or thirties with Graves disease.

This clonotype was detected ten times or more. The CDR3 sequence: CASSPVAGFSEQFF. The CDR3 DNA follows: TGTGCCAGCTCTCCGGTAGCGGGATTTAGTGAGCAGTTCTTC. The chain has TRBV18 and TRBJ2-1; TRBD2 agrees at 8 bases. The trim removed 6 bases at V and 9 bases at J, leaving 10 bases unmatched. Per the germline V gene, CDR1 is KGHSH and CDR2 is LQKENI. This CDR3 has 14 residues.

The genes are TRBV24-1 and TRBJ1-5, with 9 bases identical to TRBD1. CDR1 is KGHDR and CDR2 is SFDVKD in the germline V gene. V trimming: 4 bases; J trimming: 0 bases; junction bases outside the gene matches: 15. CDR3 length: 20 residues. The CDR3, as DNA: TGTGCCACCAGTGACACTCGTGGGACAGGGATTCGCGATAGCAATCAGCCCCAGCATTTT. This codes for CATSDTRGTGIRDSNQPQHF.

This clonotype was counted only a few times. The rearrangement uses TRBV19 and TRBJ1-5; possible D gene TRBD1, 6 bases. CDR3 length equals 13 residues. Trimming removed 7 bases from V and 6 bases from J, with 13 bases in between. In germline, CDR1 is LNHDA, CDR2 SQIVND (reference sequence). The CDR3 region has the DNA TGTGCCAGTAAACCAGGGGTCGGTCAGCCCCAGCATTTT. Its protein product is CASKPGVGQPQHF. Supplemented by reference TRBV19 and TRBJ1-5, the full variable domain reads DGGITQSPKYLFRKEGQNVTLSCEQNLNHDAMYWYRQDPGQGLRLIYYSQIVNDFQKGDIAEGYSVSREKKESFPLTVTSAQKNPTAFYLCASKPGVGQPQHFGDGTRLSIL.

This clonotype was observed many times. The V call is TRBV19, the J call TRBJ2-7; D unclear. There are 12 residues in the CDR3. The germline V and J ends were trimmed by 4 bases and 4 bases, with 8 bases remaining between them. Germline values: CDR1 LNHDA, CDR2 SQIVND (reference sequence). The CDR3 is CASSNRGYEQYF. The DNA for the CDR3 is TGTGCCAGTAGTAACAGAGGATACGAGCAGTACTTC.

This clonotype appeared a few times. The chain couples TRBV20-1 to TRBJ1-1, with no clear D. V was pared by 6 bases and J by 0 bases, with 8 bases between. This CDR3 is built from 12 residues. CDR1 and CDR2 from the germline V gene are DFQATT and SNEGSKA (reference sequence). The CDR3 nucleotides are TGCAGTGCCGCCCACATGAACACTGAAGCTTTCTTT. The encoded protein is CSAAHMNTEAFF.

As regards this clonotype: An end of the junction differs from the germline gene, which may be a read error. This chain joins TRBV28 and TRBJ1-5, with a tentative D call TRBD1 (6 bases). Germline CDR1 reads MDHEN; CDR2 reads SYDVKM. The CDR3 has 17 amino acids. As DNA, the CDR3 is TGTGCCAGCAGTTTAAGTACTCGTGGGGGGCGCAACCAGCCCCAGCATTTT. Encoded protein: CASSLSTRGGRNQPQHF.

There are many counts of this clonotype. The rearrangement links TRBV28 to TRBJ2-4, with a tentative D call TRBD1 (7 bases). Germline CDR1 reads MDHEN; CDR2 reads SYDVKM. The CDR3 loop spans 15 amino acids. V was shortened by 3 bases and J by 3 bases, with 12 bases between the two germline ends. The CDR3 loop reads CASSLVQGGKNIQYF. Here the CDR3 DNA reads TGTGCCAGCAGTTTGGTCCAGGGGGGCAAAAACATTCAGTACTTC. Drawing the rest from reference TRBV28 and TRBJ2-4, the complete variable domain is DVKVTQSSRYLVKRTGEKVFLECVQDMDHENMFWYRQDPGLGLRLIYFSYDVKMKEKGDIPEGYSVSREKKERFSLILESASTNQTSMYLCASSLVQGGKNIQYFGAGTRLSVL.

There are many counts of this clonotype. The J gene is TRBJ2-5, the V gene TRBV28; D is undetermined. The ends were cut back, 5 bases at V and 5 bases at J, with 15 bases in the middle. The CDR3 length is 14 residues. Germline CDR1 and CDR2: MDHEN and SYDVKM. The CDR3 is CASSPLGAFETQYF. DNA of the CDR3: TGTGCCAGCAGTCCCCTCGGAGCATTCGAGACCCAGTACTTC.

This clonotype was seen many times. The V and J genes are TRBV28 and TRBJ2-2; a possible D gene is TRBD2 (6 bases). Germline V lookup: CDR1 MDHEN, CDR2 SYDVKM. The CDR3 covers 13 residues. The ends were cut back, 4 bases at V and 6 bases at J, with 9 bases in the middle. The CDR3 region has the DNA TGTGCCAGCAGTTCGTGGGGGGCCGGGGAGCTGTTTTTT. Its translation: CASSSWGAGELFF.

This clonotype appeared many times. The chain joins TRBV29-1 to TRBJ2-7; 8 bases are shared with TRBD1. The V and J ends lost 3 bases and 0 bases, in that order; junction bases with no gene match: 1. The CDR3 sequence is 13 residues long. CDR1 is SQVTM and CDR2 is ANQGSEA in the germline V gene. As DNA, the CDR3 is TGCAGCGTTGAGACAGGGGTCTCCTACGAGCAGTACTTC. Amino acid sequence: CSVETGVSYEQYF.

This clonotype has more than one count but fewer than ten. The V call is TRBV24-1, the J call TRBJ1-5; 9 positions agree with TRBD1. V shed 9 bases and J 0 bases; nucleotides not matched to a gene: 5. The CDR3 is made up of 15 amino acids. Germline V gene lookup returns CDR1 KGHDR and CDR2 SFDVKD. In DNA form, the CDR3 reads TGTGCCACCTACGACAGGGGGGATAGCAATCAGCCCCAGCATTTT. Translating gives CATYDRGDSNQPQHF.

A remark on this clonotype: It may be a read error: a sequence one base away is much more abundant. Without the conserved terminal phenylalanine or tryptophan, this CDR3 likely stems from a read error. The chain has TRBV11-2 and TRBJ2-5; TRBD2 is a possible D gene (6 bases). The J call may not be correct, given that the DNA end is closer to TRBJ2-1. Germline V gene lookup returns CDR1 SGHAT and CDR2 FQNNGV. The CDR3 sequence is 15 residues long. The CDR3 spells CASSLGPGVNNEQFL. CDR3 in DNA: TGTGCCAGCAGCTTAGGACCGGGAGTAAACAATGAGCAGTTCTTA.

Turning to this clonotype: As the CDR3 is not closed by the conserved phenylalanine or tryptophan, this likely results from a read error. The chain carries TRBV28 and TRBJ2-6; the D call may be TRBD1 or TRBD2 (5 bases each). The CDR3 runs 18 residues. Germline CDR1 reads MDHEN; CDR2 reads SYDVKM. CDR3 amino acids: CASSSGPGPSSGANALTS. The CDR3 region has the DNA TGTGCCAGCAGTTCAGGCCCGGGACCGTCCTCTGGGGCCAACGCCCTGACTTCC.

This clonotype was seen more than once but under ten times. The chain joins TRBV20-1 to TRBJ2-1; possible D gene TRBD1, 6 bases. CDR1 and CDR2 from the germline V gene are DFQATT and SNEGSKA (reference sequence). Deletions cut 0 bases from V and 4 bases from J, with 13 bases between. The CDR3 is 15 amino acids. The DNA of the CDR3 is TGCAGTGCTAGAGATGGGGTGGGGGCTTACAATGAGCAGTTCTTC. Translated, it gives CSARDGVGAYNEQFF.

This clonotype was seen at least ten times. This chain links TRBV30 with TRBJ2-1; 14 nucleotides align to TRBD2. Germline-derived CDR1 and CDR2 are GTSNPN and SVGIG (reference sequence). The V segment lost 1 base and the J segment 7 bases; nucleotides outside the gene matches: 3. There are 15 residues in the CDR3. The CDR3 reads CAWSAGTSGSNEQFF. The DNA for the CDR3 is TGTGCCTGGAGTGCCGGGACTAGCGGGAGTAATGAGCAGTTCTTC.

This chain links TRBV7-9 with TRBJ1-2, with D perhaps matching TRBD1 (6 bases). From germline, CDR1 is SEHNR and CDR2 FQNEAQ (reference sequence). The CDR3 contains 15 residues. Trimming took 4 bases from V and 2 from J, leaving 14 bases between them. CDR3 sequence: CASSSTMGHNYGYTF. CDR3 coding DNA: TGTGCCAGCAGCTCCACGATGGGACACAACTATGGCTACACCTTC.

The J gene is TRBJ2-1, the V gene TRBV29-1; TRBD2 is a possible D gene (6 bases). This CDR3 region has 13 residues. Germline V lookup: CDR1 SQVTM, CDR2 ANQGSEA. V lost 4 bases and J 5 bases, leaving 12 bases between the germline ends. The CDR3 coding sequence is TGCAGCGTTGCGGGGAGGTTGAACAATGAGCAGTTCTTC. Translation gives CSVAGRLNNEQFF.

This clonotype was seen ten or more times. V and J are TRBV18 and TRBJ2-7; D is possibly TRBD1 or TRBD2 (6 bases each). Germline V gene sequence: CDR1 KGHSH, CDR2 LQKENI. This CDR3 region has 13 residues. V lost 4 bases to trimming and J lost 3 bases, with 10 bases between them. CDR3 sequence (DNA): TGTGCCAGCTCACATGGGGGGCTCTACGAGCAGTACTTC. Translation: CASSHGGLYEQYF.

The chain joins TRBV20-1 to TRBJ1-2, with a possible D match to TRBD1 (6 bases). Trimming stripped 0 bases from V and 2 bases from J, with 13 bases between. The CDR3 has 15 residues. Germline V lookup: CDR1 DFQATT, CDR2 SNEGSKA (reference sequence). CDR3 amino acids: CSARDSLTGNYGYTF. CDR3 DNA sequence: TGCAGTGCTAGAGATTCCCTAACAGGGAACTATGGCTACACCTTC.

This clonotype was counted only a few times. CDR3 DNA: TGTGCCAGCAGTTACTGGCGGCCCAATGAGCAGTTCTTC. This codes for CASSYWRPNEQFF. This chain links TRBV6-2 or TRBV6-3 with TRBJ2-1, with D unresolved. The CDR3 covers 13 residues. Trimming shortened V by 1 base and J by 6 bases, and 7 bases separated the two germline ends. Germline V gene sequence: CDR1 MNHEY, CDR2 SVGEGT.

This clonotype came up many times. V gene TRBV11-3 combines with J gene TRBJ2-1, with TRBD1 identical over 7 bases. The CDR3 is 18 amino acids. The junction had 13 bases not matched to a gene; V was cut back by 5 bases and J by 0 bases. Germline CDR1 reads SGHNT; CDR2 reads YENEEA. CDR3 loop: CASSRRGGDPSSYNEQFF. CDR3 coding DNA: TGTGCCAGCAGCCGCAGAGGGGGCGATCCGAGCTCCTACAATGAGCAGTTCTTC.

The V gene is TRBV11-2, the J gene TRBJ1-2; D perhaps matches TRBD1 (5 bases). Germline V gene lookup returns CDR1 SGHAT and CDR2 FQNNGV. The CDR3 runs to 17 residues. Trimming left V 5 bases short and J 4 bases short, with 23 bases between. In nucleotides, the CDR3 is TGTGCCAGCAGCCGCCTGGGGGAACCAAGGTTCGGCTATGGCTACACCTTC. It translates to CASSRLGEPRFGYGYTF.

The gene calls are TRBV5-5 and TRBJ2-7, with D unclear. Germline V gene lookup returns CDR1 SGHKS and CDR2 YYEKEE (reference sequence). The CDR3 consists of 17 residues. Trimming shortened V by 1 base and J by 4 bases, and 21 bases separated the two germline ends. In DNA, the CDR3 is TGTGCCAGCAGCTTGTGGGGTGGCGGTGGAGCAAGTTACGAGCAGTACTTC. It is translated as CASSLWGGGGASYEQYF.

This clonotype has ten or more counts. The V and J genes are TRBV3-1 and TRBJ2-5; TRBD1 matches at 10 bases. V lost 1 base to trimming and J lost 4 bases; unmatched junction nucleotides: 6. CDR1 LGHDT and CDR2 YNNKEL come from the germline V gene (reference sequence). The CDR3 extends over 16 amino acids. The CDR3 coding sequence is TGTGCCAGCAGCCAAGGCGGGACAGGGGTCCCAGAGACCCAGTACTTC. Translating gives CASSQGGTGVPETQYF.

A few counts support this clonotype. The V call is TRBV5-1, the J call TRBJ1-4; 7 positions match TRBD1. The V segment lost 4 bases and the J segment 3 bases; nucleotides outside the gene matches: 6. The CDR3 extends over 15 amino acids. Germline V lookup: CDR1 SGHRS, CDR2 YFSETQ. CDR3 DNA: TGCGCCAGCAGCGCAACAGGGGCAGCTAATGAAAAACTGTTTTTT. Translation: CASSATGAANEKLFF.